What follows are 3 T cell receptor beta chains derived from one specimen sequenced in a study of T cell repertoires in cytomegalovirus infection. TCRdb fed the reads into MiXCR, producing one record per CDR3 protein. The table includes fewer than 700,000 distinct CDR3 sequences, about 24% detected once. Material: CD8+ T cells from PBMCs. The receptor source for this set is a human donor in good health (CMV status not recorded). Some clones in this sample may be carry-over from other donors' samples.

The CDR3 DNA is TGTGCCAGCAGTGAAGGCCGAGTGGGGAATGAGCAGTTCTTC. It specifies CASSEGRVGNEQFF. This chain uses TRBV2 with TRBJ2-1; D unresolved. Trimming cost V 1 base and J 7 bases, with 11 bases left between them. The germline V gene encodes CDR1 SNHLY and CDR2 FYNNEI. This CDR3 region has 14 residues.

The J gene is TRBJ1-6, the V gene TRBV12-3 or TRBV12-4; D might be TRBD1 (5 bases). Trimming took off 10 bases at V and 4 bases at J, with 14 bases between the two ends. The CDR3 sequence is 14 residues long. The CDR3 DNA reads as TGTGCCACCTTGATAGGGGCATATAATTCACCCCTCCACTTT. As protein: CATLIGAYNSPLHF.

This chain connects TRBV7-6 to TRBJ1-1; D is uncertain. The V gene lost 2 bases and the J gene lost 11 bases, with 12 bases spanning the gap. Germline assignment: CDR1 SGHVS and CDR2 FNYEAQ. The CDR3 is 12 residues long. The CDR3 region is CASSLRVDEAFF. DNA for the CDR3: TGTGCCAGCAGCTTAAGGGTCGACGAGGCTTTCTTT.